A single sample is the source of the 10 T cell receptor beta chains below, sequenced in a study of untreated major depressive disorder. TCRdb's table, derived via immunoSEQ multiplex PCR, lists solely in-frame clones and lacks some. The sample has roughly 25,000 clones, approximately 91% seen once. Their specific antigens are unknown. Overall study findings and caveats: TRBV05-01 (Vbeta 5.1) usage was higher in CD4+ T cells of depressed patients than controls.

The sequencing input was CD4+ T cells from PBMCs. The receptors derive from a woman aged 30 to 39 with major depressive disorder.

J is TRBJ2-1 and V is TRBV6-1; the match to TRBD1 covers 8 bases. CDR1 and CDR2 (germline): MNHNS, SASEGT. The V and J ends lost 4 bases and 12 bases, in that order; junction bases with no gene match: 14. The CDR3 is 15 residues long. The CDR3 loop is CASSGGTGRGDGQFF. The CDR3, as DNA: TGTGCCAGCAGTGGAGGGACAGGACGTGGGGATGGGCAGTTCTTC.

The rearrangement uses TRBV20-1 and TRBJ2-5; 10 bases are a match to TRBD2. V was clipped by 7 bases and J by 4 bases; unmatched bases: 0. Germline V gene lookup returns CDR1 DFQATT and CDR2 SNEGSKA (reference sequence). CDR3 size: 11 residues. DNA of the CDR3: TGCAGTGGGACTAGCGGAGAGACCCAGTACTTC. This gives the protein CSGTSGETQYF.

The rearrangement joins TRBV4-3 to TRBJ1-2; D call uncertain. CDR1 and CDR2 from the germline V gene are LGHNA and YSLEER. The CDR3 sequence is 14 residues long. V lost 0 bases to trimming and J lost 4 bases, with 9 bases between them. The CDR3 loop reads CASSQDTRGYGYTF. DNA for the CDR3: TGCGCCAGCAGCCAAGATACACGGGGCTATGGCTACACCTTC.

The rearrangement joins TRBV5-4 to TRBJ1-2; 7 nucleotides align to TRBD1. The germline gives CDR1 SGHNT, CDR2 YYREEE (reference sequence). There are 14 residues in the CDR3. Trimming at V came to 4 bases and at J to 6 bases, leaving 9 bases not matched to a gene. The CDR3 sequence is CASSVRQGPHGYTF. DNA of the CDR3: TGTGCCAGCAGCGTACGACAGGGCCCTCATGGCTACACCTTC.

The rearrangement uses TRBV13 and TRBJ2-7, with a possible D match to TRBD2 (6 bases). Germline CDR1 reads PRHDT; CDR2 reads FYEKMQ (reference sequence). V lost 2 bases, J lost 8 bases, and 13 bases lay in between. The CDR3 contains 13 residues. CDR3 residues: CASSLKAGLKQYF. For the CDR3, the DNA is TGTGCCAGCAGCTTAAAGGCGGGGTTAAAGCAGTACTTC.

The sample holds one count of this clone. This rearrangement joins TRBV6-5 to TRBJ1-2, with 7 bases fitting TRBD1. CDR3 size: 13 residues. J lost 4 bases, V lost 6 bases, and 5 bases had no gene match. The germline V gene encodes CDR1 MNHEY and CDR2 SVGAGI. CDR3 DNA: TGTGCCAGCAGGACAGGGAACCTCTATGGCTACACCTTC. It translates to CASRTGNLYGYTF.

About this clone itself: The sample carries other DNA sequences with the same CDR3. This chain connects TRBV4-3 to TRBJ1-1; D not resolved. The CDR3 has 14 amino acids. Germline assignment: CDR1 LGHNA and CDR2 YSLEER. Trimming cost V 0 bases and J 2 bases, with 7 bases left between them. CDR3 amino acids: CASSQENSNTEAFF. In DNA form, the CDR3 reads TGCGCCAGCAGCCAAGAAAACAGCAACACTGAAGCTTTCTTT.

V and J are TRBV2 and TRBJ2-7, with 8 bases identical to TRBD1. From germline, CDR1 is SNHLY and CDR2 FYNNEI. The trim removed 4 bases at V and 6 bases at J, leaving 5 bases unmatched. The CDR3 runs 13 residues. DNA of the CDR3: TGTGCCAGCAGTGCACAGGGGGGAATCGAGCAGTACTTC. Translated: CASSAQGGIEQYF.

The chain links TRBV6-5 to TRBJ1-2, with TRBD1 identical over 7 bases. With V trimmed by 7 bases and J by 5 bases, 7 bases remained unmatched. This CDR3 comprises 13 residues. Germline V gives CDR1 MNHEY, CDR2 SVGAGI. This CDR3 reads CASTRGQWYGYTF. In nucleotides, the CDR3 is TGTGCCAGCACGAGGGGGCAATGGTATGGCTACACCTTC.

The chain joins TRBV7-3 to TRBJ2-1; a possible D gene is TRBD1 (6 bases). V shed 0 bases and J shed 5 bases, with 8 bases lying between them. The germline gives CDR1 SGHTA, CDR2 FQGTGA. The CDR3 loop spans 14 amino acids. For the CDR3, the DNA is TGTGCCAGCAGCTTAACGGGGACACACAATGAGCAGTTCTTC. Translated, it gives CASSLTGTHNEQFF. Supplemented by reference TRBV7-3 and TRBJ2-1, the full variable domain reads GAGVSQTPSNKVTEKGKYVELRCDPISGHTALYWYRQSLGQGPEFLIYFQGTGAADDSGLPNDRFFAVRPEGSVSTLKIQRTERGDSAVYLCASSLTGTHNEQFFGPGTRLTVL.